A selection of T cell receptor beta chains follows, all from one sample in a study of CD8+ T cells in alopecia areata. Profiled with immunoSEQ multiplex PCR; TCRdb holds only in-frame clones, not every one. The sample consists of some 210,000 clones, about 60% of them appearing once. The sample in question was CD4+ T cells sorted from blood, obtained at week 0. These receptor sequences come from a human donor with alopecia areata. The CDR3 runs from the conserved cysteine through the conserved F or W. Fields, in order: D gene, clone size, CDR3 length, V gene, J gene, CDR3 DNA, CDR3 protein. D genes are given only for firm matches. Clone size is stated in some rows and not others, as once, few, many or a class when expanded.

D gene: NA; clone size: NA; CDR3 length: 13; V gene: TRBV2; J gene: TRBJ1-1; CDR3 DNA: TGTGCCAGCAGTCAACAGGGAAACACTGAAGCTTTCTTT; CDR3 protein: CASSQQGNTEAFF
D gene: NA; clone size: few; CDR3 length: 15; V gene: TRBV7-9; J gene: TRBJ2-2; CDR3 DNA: TGTGCCAGCCCCCACAGTGCCAGGGAGGCCGGGGAGCTGTTTTTT; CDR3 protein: CASPHSAREAGELFF
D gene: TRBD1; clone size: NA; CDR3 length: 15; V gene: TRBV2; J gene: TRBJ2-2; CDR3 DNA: TGTGCCAGCAGGGGACAGGGCGCGAGGACCGGGGAGCTGTTTTTT; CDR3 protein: CASRGQGARTGELFF
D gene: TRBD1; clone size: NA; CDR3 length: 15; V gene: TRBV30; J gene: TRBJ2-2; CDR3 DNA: TGTGCCTGGAGGCTCCGGGACAGGGGGACCGGGGAGCTGTTTTTT; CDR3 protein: CAWRLRDRGTGELFF
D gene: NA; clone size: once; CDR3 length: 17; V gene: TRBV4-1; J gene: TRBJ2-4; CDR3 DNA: TGCGCCAGCAGCCAAGTAACTACGCAGCGGGCCAAAAACATTCAGTACTTC; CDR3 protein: CASSQVTTQRAKNIQYF
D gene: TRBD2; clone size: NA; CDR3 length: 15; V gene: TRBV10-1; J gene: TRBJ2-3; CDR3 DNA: TGCGCCAGCAGTGAGTCAGCTAGCGGGAGTTATACGCAGTATTTT; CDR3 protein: CASSESASGSYTQYF
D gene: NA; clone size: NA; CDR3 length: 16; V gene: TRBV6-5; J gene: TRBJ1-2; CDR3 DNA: TGTGCCAGCAGTTATCAGAACAGCCCTCTAAGCTATGGCTACACCTTC; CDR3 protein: CASSYQNSPLSYGYTF
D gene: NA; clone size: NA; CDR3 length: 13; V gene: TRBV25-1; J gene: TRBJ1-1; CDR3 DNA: TGTGCCACCAAACAGGGTATGAACACTGAAGCTTTCTTT; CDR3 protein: CATKQGMNTEAFF
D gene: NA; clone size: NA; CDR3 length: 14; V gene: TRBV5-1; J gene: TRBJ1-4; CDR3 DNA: TGCGCCAGCAGCTCCGGGACGGGGAATGAAAAACTGTTTTTT; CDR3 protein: CASSSGTGNEKLFF
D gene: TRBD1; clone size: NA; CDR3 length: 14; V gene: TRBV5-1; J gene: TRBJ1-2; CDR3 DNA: TGCGCCAGCAGCATTGATTACAGGGGTCCAGGCTACACCTTC; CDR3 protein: CASSIDYRGPGYTF